This T cell receptor beta chain originates from a study of blood T cell repertoires in COVID-19. Study-wide background: Samples taken during acute and convalescent COVID-19 were collected in the United States, Italy and Spain. T cells, B-cell-depleted T cells, or PBMCs supplied cDNA or gDNA.

How the authors handled the data: Reference gene primer amplification gave estimated nucleated cell counts. TCRdb keeps only in-frame clones here, not all; method: immunoSEQ multiplex PCR. V and J calls and clone size come straight from that table; D and trimming were deduced from the DNA. The sample records about 14,000 clones, roughly 89% being singletons. Germline assignment: CDR1 MNHEY and CDR2 SVGAGI. V lost 6 bases and J lost 8; bases outside the gene matches: 9. The CDR3 is 15 residues long. Sequencing was performed on peripheral blood. The chain links TRBV6-5 to TRBJ1-5, with 11 bases that match TRBD1. The TCR originated in a man aged 50 or older with active COVID-19. The DNA of the CDR3 is TGTGCCAGCAGCCAGGGGACAGGGGGACGGGAGCCCCAGCATTTT. Its protein product is CASSQGTGGREPQHF.